This T cell receptor (beta chain) was retrieved from a study of blood T cell repertoires in COVID-19. Turning to the study itself: The United States, Italy and Spain supplied acute and convalescent COVID-19 samples. In each case, the material was cDNA or gDNA derived from T cells, B-cell-depleted T cells, or PBMCs.

Measured with immunoSEQ multiplex PCR; TCRdb has only the in-frame clones, and not every one. The data show some 200,000 clones, about 84% seen once. Patients in Seattle were enrolled during active infection, then followed longitudinally. The V gene's germline CDR1 is SGHTA and CDR2 FQGTGA. The CDR3 has 13 amino acids. V lost 5 bases and J 5 bases, leaving 12 bases between the germline ends. The chain carries TRBV7-3 and TRBJ2-5; D may be TRBD2 (5 bases). This TCR derives from a woman older than 75 with COVID-19, enrolled during active disease. Sequencing input: peripheral blood. The DNA of the CDR3 is TGTGCCAGCAGCCCCTTCAGAGGGGAGACCCAGTACTTC. As protein: CASSPFRGETQYF.